The next 31 T cell receptor beta chains were all read from a single sample in a study of control samples from healthy donors and cancer patients. The protocol was immunoSEQ multiplex PCR, while the TCRdb copy is restricted to in-frame clones and leaves out a portion. This table has around 250,000 clones, over 75% appearing once. Sequenced input: PBMCs. The receptors originated from a woman between 55 and 75 years old with lung cancer.

This chain joins TRBV11-1 and TRBJ1-1; a weak D match, TRBD1 (6 bases). This CDR3 has 13 amino acids. The germline V and J ends were trimmed by 5 bases and 2 bases, with 9 bases remaining between them. CDR1 is SGHAT, CDR2 FQDESV, per germline (reference sequence). The CDR3 DNA follows: TGTGCCAGCAGCATAGGGGGAAACACTGAAGCTTTCTTT. As protein: CASSIGGNTEAFF.

This chain uses TRBV30 with TRBJ2-7; 7 bases are a match to TRBD1. Losses at the gene ends were 6 bases for V and 1 base for J; bases not matched to a gene: 9. The germline V gene has CDR1 GTSNPN and CDR2 SVGIG (reference sequence). The CDR3 is 14 amino acids. The CDR3 DNA is TGTGCCTGCCCCAGACAGGGACGGTCCTACGAGCAGTACTTC. Translation gives CACPRQGRSYEQYF. Using reference TRBV30 and TRBJ2-7 for the parts outside the CDR3, the full variable domain is SQTIHQWPATLVQPVGSPLSLECTVEGTSNPNLYWYRQAAGRGLQLLFYSVGIGQISSEVPQNLSASRPQDRQFILSSKKLLLSDSGFYLCACPRQGRSYEQYFGPGTRLTVT.

V and J are TRBV5-4 and TRBJ1-6; D is unresolved. The V gene's germline CDR1 is SGHNT and CDR2 YYREEE (reference sequence). This CDR3 has 18 amino acids. V was shortened by 5 bases and J by 8 bases, with 26 bases between the two germline ends. The CDR3 region is CASRNTLGGAVVDSPLHF. DNA for the CDR3: TGTGCCAGCAGGAACACCCTTGGCGGCGCGGTAGTGGATTCACCCCTCCACTTT.

The chain combines TRBV7-3 with TRBJ2-1; 7 positions agree with TRBD1. Germline CDR1 reads SGHTA; CDR2 reads FQGTGA. Germline trimming cut 4 bases from V and 2 bases from J; bases unmatched to any gene: 2. This CDR3 has 14 amino acids. CDR3 in amino acids: CASSYRGPYNEQFF. The DNA for the CDR3 is TGTGCCAGCAGCTACAGGGGACCCTACAATGAGCAGTTCTTC.

The gene calls are TRBV20-1 and TRBJ2-3, with unresolved D. Trimming stripped 4 bases from V and 7 bases from J, with 9 bases between. Germline CDR1 is DFQATT and CDR2 is SNEGSKA (reference sequence). This CDR3 is 11 amino acids long. The CDR3 nucleotides read TGCAGTGCTACAAGGTCCAATACGCAGTATTTT. The encoded protein is CSATRSNTQYF.

V and J are TRBV7-9 and TRBJ1-4; TRBD1 is a possible D gene (6 bases). Germline values: CDR1 SEHNR, CDR2 FQNEAQ (reference sequence). The V end lost 1 base, the J end lost 5 bases, and 8 bases lay between the germline ends. The CDR3 covers 14 residues. CDR3 residues: CASSLDRENEKLFF. The CDR3 DNA is TGTGCCAGCAGCTTAGACAGGGAGAATGAAAAACTGTTTTTT.

This clone showed up just once. This chain links TRBV19 with TRBJ2-7, with D possibly TRBD1 on 8 matching bases. CDR1 LNHDA and CDR2 SQIVND come from the germline V gene (reference sequence). The CDR3 has 13 amino acids. The ends were cut back, 7 bases at V and 3 bases at J, with 13 bases in the middle. CDR3 coding DNA: TGTGCCAGTACCACAGGGGGGGGCTACGAGCAGTACTTC. This translates into CASTTGGGYEQYF.

V is TRBV5-1 and J is TRBJ1-5; D possibly corresponds to TRBD1 (5 bases). The CDR3 contains 15 residues. Germline assignment: CDR1 SGHRS and CDR2 YFSETQ. With 1 base removed from V and 5 bases from J, the gap between germline ends came to 13 bases. CDR3 coding DNA: TGCGCCAGCAGCTTGTACGGGGACCTCGATCAGCCCCAGCATTTT. Amino acid sequence: CASSLYGDLDQPQHF.

CDR3 loop: CASSGQVNYGYTF. The CDR3 DNA is TGTGCCAGCAGCGGCCAGGTTAACTATGGCTACACCTTC. The chain combines TRBV11-2 with TRBJ1-2, with D unclear. Trimming left V 5 bases short and J 1 base short, with 8 bases between. This CDR3 is 13 amino acids long. The germline CDR1 and CDR2 sequences are SGHAT and FQNNGV.

V gene TRBV5-1 combines with J gene TRBJ1-4, with TRBD1 as a possible D gene (6 bases). The CDR3 contains 16 residues. The germline gives CDR1 SGHRS, CDR2 YFSETQ. V was clipped by 0 bases and J by 5 bases, with 14 bases between them. The CDR3 sequence: CASSLGARGINEKLFF. CDR3 coding DNA: TGCGCCAGCAGCTTGGGGGCCAGGGGAATAAATGAAAAACTGTTTTTT.

The rearrangement joins TRBV7-3 to TRBJ2-5; D may be TRBD1 (6 bases). The ends were cut back, 3 bases at V and 2 bases at J, with 13 bases in the middle. Germline lookup yields CDR1 SGHTA and CDR2 FQGTGA. The CDR3 is 15 amino acids. The CDR3 protein is CASSFQGGEQETQYF. CDR3 DNA: TGTGCCAGCAGCTTCCAAGGGGGAGAACAAGAGACCCAGTACTTC. The whole variable domain, remainder taken from reference TRBV7-3 and TRBJ2-5, is GAGVSQTPSNKVTEKGKYVELRCDPISGHTALYWYRQSLGQGPEFLIYFQGTGAADDSGLPNDRFFAVRPEGSVSTLKIQRTERGDSAVYLCASSFQGGEQETQYFGPGTRLLVL.

The CDR3 reads CASSLYPSSSYEQYF. CDR3 coding DNA: TGCGCCAGCAGCCTCTACCCTAGCAGCTCCTACGAGCAGTACTTC. The chain carries TRBV5-1 and TRBJ2-7; D possibly corresponds to TRBD2 (5 bases). The V end was cut by 4 bases, the J end by 0 bases, with 14 bases between. The germline V gene has CDR1 SGHRS and CDR2 YFSETQ. This CDR3 contains 15 residues.

The gene calls are TRBV25-1 and TRBJ2-5; 9 nucleotides line up with TRBD1. Germline CDR1 is MGHDK and CDR2 is SYGVNS. The CDR3 loop spans 17 amino acids. The V and J ends lost 5 bases and 2 bases, in that order; junction bases with no gene match: 12. The CDR3 spells CASSPSPGTGWQETQYF. The CDR3 DNA reads TGTGCCAGCAGTCCCAGTCCCGGGACAGGGTGGCAAGAGACCCAGTACTTC. Full variable domain (rest looked up from reference TRBV25-1 and TRBJ2-5): EADIYQTPRYLVIGTGKKITLECSQTMGHDKMYWYQQDPGMELHLIHYSYGVNSTEKGDLSSESTVSRIRTEHFPLTLESARPSHTSQYLCASSPSPGTGWQETQYFGPGTRLLVL.

This clone was counted only a few times. J is TRBJ1-5 and V is TRBV7-2; unclear D gene. Germline CDR1 is SGHTA and CDR2 is FQGNSA. The CDR3 is 13 amino acids. Trimming left V 6 bases short and J 1 base short, with 7 bases between. CDR3 loop: CASSSDSNQPQHF. Written as DNA, the CDR3 is TGTGCCAGCAGTTCCGACAGCAATCAGCCCCAGCATTTT.

Points on this clone: Other DNA sequences within the sample encode an identical CDR3. The CDR3 reads CASSLGGSGANVLTF. The CDR3 DNA reads as TGTGCCAGCAGCTTAGGAGGGTCCGGGGCCAACGTCCTGACTTTC. The chain recombines TRBV7-9 with TRBJ2-6; perhaps TRBD2 as D (5 bases). V was clipped by 1 base and J by 4 bases, with 8 bases between them. This CDR3 has 15 residues. The germline gives CDR1 SEHNR, CDR2 FQNEAQ (reference sequence).

This rearrangement joins TRBV7-5 to TRBJ2-3. TRBV7-5 is deemed a pseudogene. The CDR3 contains 14 residues. For the CDR3, the DNA is TGTGTCAGAAGCTTAGTAGGCCTCACAGATACGCAGTATTTT. It is translated as CVRSLVGLTDTQYF.

The rearrangement links TRBV3-1 (or the pseudogene TRBV3-2) to TRBJ1-2, with 7 bases identical to TRBD1. CDR1 is LGHDT and CDR2 is YNNKEL in the germline V gene (reference sequence). The CDR3 has 13 amino acids. V was clipped by 2 bases and J by 6 bases; unmatched bases: 3. Here the CDR3 reads CASSQRQGDGYTF. CDR3 DNA sequence: TGTGCCAGCAGCCAACGACAGGGAGATGGCTACACCTTC.

The chain employs TRBV2 and TRBJ2-7, with unresolved D. Looked up from germline, CDR1 is SNHLY and CDR2 is FYNNEI. Trimming shortened V by 5 bases and J by 4 bases, and 9 bases separated the two germline ends. The CDR3 is 12 amino acids. The CDR3 nucleotides are TGTGCCAGCAGTACCTCTACATACGAGCAGTACTTC. As protein: CASSTSTYEQYF.

This clone was detected a few times. The rearrangement links TRBV2 to TRBJ2-5; 9 bases are shared with TRBD2. Per the germline V gene, CDR1 is SNHLY and CDR2 is FYNNEI. J was trimmed by 4 bases and V by 4 bases; bases with no gene match: 4. The CDR3 runs to 14 residues. DNA of the CDR3: TGTGCCAGCAGTGGAGTAGCGGGAGTAGAGACCCAGTACTTC. Translated: CASSGVAGVETQYF.

The gene calls are TRBV2 and TRBJ1-1; D not certain. Trimming removed 2 bases from V and 7 bases from J, with 5 bases in between. Germline values: CDR1 SNHLY, CDR2 FYNNEI. The CDR3 spans 11 residues. The CDR3 loop reads CASSETVEAFF. The CDR3 bases are TGTGCCAGCAGTGAAACAGTTGAAGCTTTCTTT.

The chain combines TRBV20-1 with TRBJ1-3; tentative D call: TRBD1 (5 bases). Germline loops: CDR1 DFQATT, CDR2 SNEGSKA (reference sequence). The CDR3 has 12 amino acids. Trimming cost V 3 bases and J 7 bases, with 10 bases left between them. The CDR3 nucleotides read TGCAGTGCTAGTGCCGGGACGAACACCATATATTTT. It encodes CSASAGTNTIYF.

The CDR3 reads CASSIGGAGRGGGYTF. The CDR3 DNA is TGTGCCAGCAGCATTGGTGGGGCCGGCCGGGGAGGTGGCTACACCTTC. This chain joins TRBV9 and TRBJ1-2; TRBD1 might be the D (5 bases). There are 16 residues in the CDR3. Per the germline V gene, CDR1 is SGDLS and CDR2 is YYNGEE. V dropped 4 bases and J dropped 7 bases, with 23 bases sitting between them.

The gene calls are TRBV6-5 and TRBJ2-3, with TRBD1 identical over 8 bases. The CDR3 sequence is 14 residues long. Germline V gives CDR1 MNHEY, CDR2 SVGAGI. Germline trimming cut 5 bases from V and 4 bases from J; bases unmatched to any gene: 5. This chain's CDR3 is CASSPRTGPDTQYF. CDR3 DNA sequence: TGTGCCAGCAGTCCCCGGACAGGGCCAGATACGCAGTATTTT.

This sequence joins TRBV5-1 and TRBJ2-3; D is unresolved. The CDR3 totals 13 residues. The germline V gene has CDR1 SGHRS and CDR2 YFSETQ. Trimming shortened V by 4 bases and J by 0 bases, and 6 bases separated the two germline ends. CDR3 protein: CASSRTSTDTQYF. Written as DNA, the CDR3 is TGCGCCAGCAGCCGTACTAGCACAGATACGCAGTATTTT.

CDR3 bases: TGTGCCAGCAGCTTAGTATACGAGCAGTACTTC. Its protein product is CASSLVYEQYF. The V gene is TRBV7-9, the J gene TRBJ2-7; the D is unclear. Trimming pared 1 base from V and 4 bases from J, leaving 2 bases between. Germline values: CDR1 SEHNR, CDR2 FQNEAQ (reference sequence). The CDR3 is made up of 11 amino acids.

J is TRBJ1-4 and V is TRBV4-1; maybe TRBD1 (5 bases). With 1 base removed from V and 8 bases from J, the gap between germline ends came to 11 bases. Germline V lookup: CDR1 MGHRA, CDR2 YSYEKL. The CDR3 totals 14 residues. The CDR3 coding sequence is TGCGCCAGCAGCCAAGGGGGCGCGGGGGAAAAACTGTTTTTT. It is translated as CASSQGGAGEKLFF.

The CDR3 DNA is TGTGCCAGCAGTTTCGGGGGGACTAACTATGGCTACACCTTC. Residues: CASSFGGTNYGYTF. The rearrangement joins TRBV28 to TRBJ1-2; a weak D match, TRBD1 (5 bases). The CDR3 spans 14 residues. Between the trimmed V and J ends, which lost 3 bases and 0 bases, there was a span of 8 bases. Germline CDR1 is MDHEN and CDR2 is SYDVKM.

The chain has TRBV6-6 and TRBJ1-1, with TRBD1 as a possible D gene (5 bases). Per the germline V gene, CDR1 is MNHNY and CDR2 is SVGAGI (reference sequence). With 9 bases removed from V and 0 bases from J, the gap between germline ends came to 17 bases. The CDR3 has 15 residues. CDR3 coding DNA: TGTGCCAGTTTTACCGGTGCAGGGCTGAACACTGAAGCTTTCTTT. Residues: CASFTGAGLNTEAFF.

J is TRBJ2-3 and V is TRBV24-1, with TRBD2 matching over 11 bases. J lost 4 bases, V lost 3 bases, and 11 bases had no gene match. The CDR3 totals 18 residues. Germline V CDR1 and CDR2: KGHDR, SFDVKD. DNA of the CDR3: TGTGCCACCAGTGATACCCCCCCTTCTAGCGGGGGGCCAGATACGCAGTATTTT. Protein sequence: CATSDTPPSSGGPDTQYF.

The chain carries TRBV10-3 and TRBJ1-5; D call uncertain. This CDR3 has 15 amino acids. The V and J ends lost 0 bases and 3 bases respectively, with 9 bases between them. Germline CDR1 is ENHRY and CDR2 is SYGVKD. CDR3 region: CAISESIVNNQPQHF. CDR3 nucleotides: TGTGCCATCAGTGAGTCCATCGTAAACAATCAGCCCCAGCATTTT.

This sequence joins TRBV24-1 and TRBJ1-2, with a tentative D call TRBD1 (6 bases). Germline CDR1 KGHDR, CDR2 SFDVKD. V lost 3 bases to trimming and J lost 4 bases, with 14 bases between them. The CDR3 length is 15 residues. The CDR3 DNA sequence: TGTGCCACCAGTGATGCGCAGGGGACGGCCTATGGCTACACCTTC. Amino acid sequence: CATSDAQGTAYGYTF.